The entry that follows covers one T cell receptor (beta chain) sequence. Antigen unknown. This record comes from a study of OX40 agonist ivuxolimab in advanced cancers. Whole-study context: Anti-PD-1, anti-PD-L1 or anti-CTLA-4 therapy given earlier was allowed, and 30% to 45% had some. The study's findings and limits: At doses 0.1 to 3.0 mg/kg, CD4+ and CD8+ clones expanded.

TCRdb's copy holds only in-frame clones and misses some; the assay was immunoSEQ multiplex PCR. Among tens of thousands of clones, approximately 84% were seen once, and the ten largest hold about 7%. Sequencing was performed on CD4+ or CD8+ T cells sorted from blood, taken in a trial of the OX40 agonist ivuxolimab. This TCR derives from an adult with an advanced solid tumor such as melanoma, head and neck, liver or kidney cancer.

CDR3: CASSLGGPGIYEQYF. In nucleotides, the CDR3 is TGTGCCAGCAGCTTAGGGGGGCCCGGGATATACGAGCAGTACTTC. J is TRBJ2-7 and V is TRBV11-3, with D possibly being TRBD1 (6 bases). The V gene's germline CDR1 is SGHNT and CDR2 YENEEA. V gave up 1 base and J gave up 4 bases, with 14 bases separating them. The CDR3 runs to 15 residues.